Here is one T cell receptor (beta chain) with its context. TCRdb keeps only in-frame clones here, not all; method: immunoSEQ multiplex PCR. Of 25,000 to 30,000 clones listed, roughly three quarters are singletons. The data were obtained in a study of STAT5B mutations in CD4+ large granular lymphocyte leukemia. Germline-derived CDR1 and CDR2 are SGHTA and FQGNSA. V shed 3 bases, J shed 8 bases, and the junction held 11 bases outside the gene matches. This CDR3 has 16 amino acids. Healthy controls were blood donor buffy coats. This clonotype was sampled from a human donor in good health. The sample was CD4+ T cells from blood buffy coats. The J gene is TRBJ2-1, the V gene TRBV7-2, with 9 bases matching TRBD2. For the CDR3, the DNA is TGTGCCAGCAGCTTGGCTAGCGGGATAGGAGGCTATGAGCAGTTCTTC. Amino acid sequence: CASSLASGIGGYEQFF.